The source of this T cell receptor beta chain is a study of shared clonotypes between healthy human individuals. Study results and caveats: Only blood samples were collected, and tissue repertoires likely differ. The rarefaction results pointed to incomplete sorted-subset sequencing despite large depth.

Germline CDR1 SQVTM, CDR2 ANQGSEA. Trimming shortened V by 6 bases and J by 7 bases, and 16 bases separated the two germline ends. The CDR3 length is 13 residues. Notes on this clone: Its specificity is not known.

Division of CD4+ cells produced a CD45RA+ naive subset and a CD45RA-negative memory subset. It was across several immunoSEQ plates that each subset's genomic DNA was evenly split. TCRdb keeps only in-frame clones here, not all; method: immunoSEQ multiplex PCR. This sample yields some 1,600,000 clones, of which around 98% are seen a single time; 0.4% to 0.55% belongs to the top ten. Sequencing was carried out using naive CD4+ T cells sorted from blood. Subset indicated: CD45RA+ positively selected. The chain joins TRBV29-1 to TRBJ1-5; TRBD1 is a possible D gene (6 bases). The TCR originated in a young man in good health. CDR3 residues: CSVLGAPGQPQHF. In DNA form, the CDR3 reads TGCAGCGTCCTGGGGGCCCCAGGGCAGCCCCAGCATTTT.